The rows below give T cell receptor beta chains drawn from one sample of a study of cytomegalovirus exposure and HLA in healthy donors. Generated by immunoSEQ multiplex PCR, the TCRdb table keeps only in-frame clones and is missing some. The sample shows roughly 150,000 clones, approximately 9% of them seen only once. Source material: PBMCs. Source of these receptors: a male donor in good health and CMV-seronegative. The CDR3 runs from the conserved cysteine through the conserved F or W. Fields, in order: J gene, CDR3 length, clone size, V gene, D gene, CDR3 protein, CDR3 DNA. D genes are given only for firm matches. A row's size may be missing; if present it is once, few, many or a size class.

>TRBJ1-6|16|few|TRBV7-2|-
CASSYPRGRDNSPLHF
TGTGCCAGCAGCTATCCCAGGGGTCGAGATAATTCACCCCTCCACTTT
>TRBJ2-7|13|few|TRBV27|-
CASSPLRGREQYF
TGTGCCAGCAGTCCCCTAAGGGGTCGCGAGCAGTACTTC
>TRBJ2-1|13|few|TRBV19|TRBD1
CASQTGPYNEQFF
TGTGCCAGCCAGACAGGGCCCTACAATGAGCAGTTCTTC
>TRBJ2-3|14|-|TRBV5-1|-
CASARGTSTDTQYF
TGCGCCAGCGCCCGGGGTACTAGCACAGATACGCAGTATTTT
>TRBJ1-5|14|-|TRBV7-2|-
CASSLRIRDQPQHF
TGTGCCAGCAGCTTACGGATCAGGGATCAGCCCCAGCATTTT
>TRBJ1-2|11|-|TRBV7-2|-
CASSSHEGYTF
TGTGCCAGCAGCTCTCACGAGGGCTACACCTTC
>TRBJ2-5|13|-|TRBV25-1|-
CASRQGGQETQYF
TGTGCCAGCCGGCAGGGGGGACAAGAGACCCAGTACTTC
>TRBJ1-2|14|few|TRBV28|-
CASIATGTNYGYTF
TGTGCCAGCATCGCTACAGGGACCAACTATGGCTACACCTTC
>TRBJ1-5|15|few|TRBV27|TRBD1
CASSPQGANNQPQHF
TGTGCCAGCAGTCCTCAGGGGGCGAACAATCAGCCCCAGCATTTT
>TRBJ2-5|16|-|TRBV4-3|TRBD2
CASSQDPSGRQETQYF
TGCGCCAGCAGCCAAGACCCTAGCGGCCGTCAAGAGACCCAGTACTTC
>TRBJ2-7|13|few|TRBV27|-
CASSSLLDDEQYF
TGTGCCAGCAGTTCCCTGTTAGATGACGAGCAGTACTTC
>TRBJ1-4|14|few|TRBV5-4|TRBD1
CASSQGGRNEKLFF
TGTGCCAGCAGCCAGGGGGGTCGGAATGAAAAACTGTTTTTT
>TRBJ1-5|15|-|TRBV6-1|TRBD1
CARKDRGLSNQPQHF
TGTGCCAGGAAGGACAGGGGGCTTAGCAATCAGCCCCAGCATTTT
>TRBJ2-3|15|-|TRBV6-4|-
CASSDSQGGSDTQYF
TGTGCCAGCAGTGACTCCCAGGGAGGTTCAGATACGCAGTATTTT
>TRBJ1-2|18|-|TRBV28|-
CASSFPLLGQLSNYGYTF
TGTGCCAGCAGTTTTCCCCTTCTTGGACAGCTCTCTAACTATGGCTACACCTTC
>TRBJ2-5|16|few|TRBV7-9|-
CASSLVPRGLGETQYF
TGTGCCAGCAGCTTAGTTCCGCGGGGGCTCGGAGAGACCCAGTACTTC
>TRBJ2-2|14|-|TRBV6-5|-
CASTSEINTGELFF
TGTGCCAGCACCTCGGAGATTAACACCGGGGAGCTGTTTTTT
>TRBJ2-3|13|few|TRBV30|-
CAGSQAAQYTQYF
TGTGCCGGGAGCCAGGCTGCACAATATACGCAGTATTTT
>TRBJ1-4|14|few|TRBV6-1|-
CASSGPRSNEKLFF
TGTGCCAGCAGTGGTCCCAGATCTAATGAAAAACTGTTTTTT
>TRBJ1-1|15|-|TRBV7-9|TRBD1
CASSSPDRETAEAFF
TGTGCCAGCAGCTCCCCGGACAGGGAAACGGCTGAAGCTTTCTTT
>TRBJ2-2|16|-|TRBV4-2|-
CASSQEAGTNTGELFF
TGTGCCAGCAGCCAAGAGGCGGGAACGAACACCGGGGAGCTGTTTTTT
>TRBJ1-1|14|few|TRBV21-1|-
CASSKGGWNTEAFF
TGTGCCAGCAGCAAAGGAGGGTGGAACACTGAAGCTTTCTTT
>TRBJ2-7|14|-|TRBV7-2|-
CASSLTTGSYEQYF
TGTGCCAGCAGCTTAACCACGGGCTCCTACGAGCAGTACTTC
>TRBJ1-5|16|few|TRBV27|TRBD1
CASSQDRGFALQPQHF
TGTGCCAGCAGCCAGGACAGGGGGTTCGCCTTACAGCCCCAGCATTTT
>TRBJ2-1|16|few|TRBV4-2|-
CASSQSAESSYNEQFF
TGTGCCAGCAGCCAGTCAGCGGAGTCCTCCTACAATGAGCAGTTCTTC
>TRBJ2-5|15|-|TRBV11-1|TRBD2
CASSLPGLAGGTQYF
TGTGCCAGCAGCTTACCGGGACTAGCGGGGGGGACCCAGTACTTC
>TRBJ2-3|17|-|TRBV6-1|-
CASSEALVGEGADTQYF
TGTGCCAGCAGTGAAGCATTAGTGGGAGAGGGGGCAGATACGCAGTATTTT
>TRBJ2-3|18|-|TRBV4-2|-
CASSQGASGTVSTDTQYF
TGTGCCAGCAGCCAAGGGGCATCCGGGACTGTGAGCACAGATACACAGTATTTT
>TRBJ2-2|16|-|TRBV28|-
CASSFFPGQNTGELFF
TGTGCCAGCAGTTTCTTTCCGGGACAGAACACCGGGGAGCTGTTTTTT
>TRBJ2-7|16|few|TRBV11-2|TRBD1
CASSLGFATGGDEQYF
TGTGCCAGCAGCTTAGGGTTCGCGACAGGGGGAGACGAGCAGTACTTC
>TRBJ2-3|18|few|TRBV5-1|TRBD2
CASSPRAVAGGNTDTQYF
TGCGCCAGCAGCCCCAGGGCAGTAGCGGGGGGGAACACAGATACGCAGTATTTT
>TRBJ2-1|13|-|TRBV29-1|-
CSVSGISYNEQFF
TGCAGCGTTTCAGGGATCTCCTACAATGAGCAGTTCTTC
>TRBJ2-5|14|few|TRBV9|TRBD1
CASSETGTRETQYF
TGTGCCAGCAGCGAGACAGGGACAAGAGAGACCCAGTACTTC
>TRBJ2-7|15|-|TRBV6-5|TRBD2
CASSSRPGGSYEQYF
TGTGCCAGCAGTTCGCGACCCGGGGGGTCCTACGAGCAGTACTTC
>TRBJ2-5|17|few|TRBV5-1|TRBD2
CASSLIVLAGGGETQYF
TGCGCCAGCAGCTTGATTGTCCTAGCGGGGGGAGGAGAGACCCAGTACTTC
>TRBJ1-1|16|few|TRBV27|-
CASSLGSGWGDTEAFF
TGTGCCAGCAGTTTAGGGTCAGGGTGGGGGGACACTGAAGCTTTCTTT
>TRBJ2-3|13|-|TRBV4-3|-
CASRAGNSDTQYF
TGCGCCAGCAGGGCAGGGAATTCAGATACGCAGTATTTT
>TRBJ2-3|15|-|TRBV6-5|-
CASSYSVASEDTQYF
TGTGCCAGCAGTTACTCGGTGGCTAGCGAAGATACGCAGTATTTT
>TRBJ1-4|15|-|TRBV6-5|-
CASSYSGNTNEKLFF
TGTGCCAGCAGTTACTCCGGGAATACGAATGAAAAACTGTTTTTT
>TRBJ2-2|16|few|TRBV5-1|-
CASSLVGTSNRGELFF
TGCGCCAGCAGCTTGGTAGGGACATCTAATCGCGGGGAGCTGTTTTTT
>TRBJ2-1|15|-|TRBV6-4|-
CASSSLVGPNNEQFF
TGTGCCAGCAGTAGCCTCGTGGGCCCCAACAATGAGCAGTTCTTC
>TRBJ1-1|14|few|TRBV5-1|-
CASSLGAGRTEAFF
TGCGCCAGCAGCTTGGGTGCAGGGCGCACTGAAGCTTTCTTT
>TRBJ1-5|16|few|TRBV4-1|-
CASSQDRDIKSQPQHF
TGCGCCAGCAGCCAAGATCGAGACATCAAGAGTCAGCCCCAGCATTTT
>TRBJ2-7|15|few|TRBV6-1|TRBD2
CASSDTGTNSYEQYF
TGTGCCAGCAGCGATACCGGGACTAACTCCTACGAGCAGTACTTC
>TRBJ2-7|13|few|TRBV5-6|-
CASSLSISYEQYF
TGTGCCAGCAGCTTGTCCATCTCCTACGAGCAGTACTTC
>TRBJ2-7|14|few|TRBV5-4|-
CASSSDGGRGEQYF
TGTGCCAGCAGCTCGGACGGGGGTAGAGGAGAGCAGTACTTC